The source of this T cell receptor beta chain is a study of early T cells in non-severe SARS-CoV-2 infection. The CDR3 covers 17 residues. Germline CDR1 is LGHNA and CDR2 is YNFKEQ. With 0 bases clipped from V and 1 base from J, the junction kept 5 bases outside the gene matches. Findings and caveats of the study: Lookups in VDJdb leaned toward anti-spike CD8 responses and missed private and CD4 specificities.

Individual cDNA molecules carried attached unique molecular identifiers. TCRdb independently ran MiXCR on the 5' RACE reads; one entry per CDR3 protein. The table includes 80,000 or so distinct CDR3 sequences, roughly an eighth detected once. This clonotype was detected many times. As yet, its antigen is unknown. The rearrangement joins TRBV4-2 to TRBJ2-3; TRBD2 matches at 9 bases. The sequenced sample consisted of whole blood. This TCR derives from an adult who was a healthcare worker with PCR-confirmed SARS-CoV-2 infection or an uninfected control (not recorded which). The DNA for the CDR3 is TGTGCCAGCAGCCAAGATTTACTAGCGGGCCGCACAGATACGCAGTATTTT. Translated: CASSQDLLAGRTDTQYF.